The T cell receptor (beta chain) described here comes from a study of blood T cells in healthy people across ages. Germline CDR1 is MNHEY and CDR2 is SVGAGI. The CDR3 extends over 15 amino acids. The germline V and J ends were trimmed by 6 bases and 4 bases, with 16 bases remaining between them. A sample-barcoded 5' primer and a J-beta primer mix were used in a second PCR of roughly 7 to 11 cycles. TCRdb independently ran MiXCR on the 5' RACE reads; one entry per CDR3 protein. The sample has over a million distinct CDR3 sequences; roughly 60% are singletons. This clonotype was seen a few times. This receptor was identified in a man in his late teens or twenties in good health. This chain connects TRBV6-5 to TRBJ2-4; D is possibly TRBD2 (6 bases). Sequencing input: blood. CDR3: CASSPDSGTKNIQYF. CDR3 DNA: TGTGCCAGCAGCCCGGATTCCGGGACTAAAAACATTCAGTACTTC.